The entry below describes one TCR beta chain. Its antigen is still unknown. Base qualities were left out, and no much larger clone turns up one base away. This entry is derived from a study of blood T cell repertoires in COVID-19 (dated by TCRdb to the early 2020s). Notes on the research overall: Samples from collaborators originated in the United States, Italy and Spain and spanned both the acute and convalescent phases of COVID-19. The material from the prospective study consisted of cDNA or gDNA derived from T cells, B-cell-depleted T cells, or PBMCs. Subjects who had been exposed to COVID-19, were actively infected with it, or had recovered from it provided the deeply sampled blood TCRbeta repertoires that made up the dataset. A freely available public database, intended as a resource for researchers studying the immune response to SARS-CoV-2, is where the repertoires were released. The samples were drawn from two sources: the first 160 participants of the ongoing ImmuneRACE study, and 1,000 to 1,500 subjects contributed by 6 global collaborators. The sample metadata nearly always contained a de-identified subject ID, COVID-19 status, age in years and sex. HLA class I and class II types, where available, came from metadata supplied by the sample provider rather than from assay-based typing.

The CDR3 numbers 15 residues from cysteine through phenylalanine. Here the CDR3 DNA is all that survives: 45 bases in frame from base 1. The germline V gene encodes CDR1 SGHRS and CDR2 YFSETQ. V loses 4 bases of germline sequence and J loses 1 base, and the interval between the two ends is 14 bases. The research as a whole found: The amount of clinical and demographic metadata varied by source and participant and was provided uncurated.

Whole blood was collected in K2EDTA tubes by collaborating institutions according to the institutions' own protocols. For TCRbeta analysis, collaborators shipped samples as frozen whole blood, isolated PBMCs, or DNA extracted from either of those sample types. TCRbeta CDR3 regions were amplified from genomic DNA by means of the immunoSEQ Assay, a bias-controlled multiplex PCR. As for how the authors treated the data: The number of nucleated cells in each sample was estimated from the amplification of reference gene primers within the assay. To quantify the absolute abundance of each unique TCRbeta CDR3 rearrangement, sequence reads were collapsed and filtered. Productive Simpson clonality was computed per sample as the square root of Simpson's diversity index over productive rearrangements. Not all clones reach the TCRdb copy of this immuneACCESS table, which keeps in-frame sequences only. Checked studies attribute under half of the gap to unresolved V genes and leave the rest unexplained. V and J calls and clone size are as listed in that table; D and trimming were resolved from the DNA. The sample contains 200,000 to 250,000 clones, around nine tenths of them found a single time. The ten most abundant clones make up 3% to 3.5% of the sample.

Sequenced sample: peripheral blood. The chain is assembled from TRBV5-1 and TRBJ2-5, with the identity of the D gene unclear. The receptor's source is a man in his 60s with acute or convalescent COVID-19. The DNA sequence reads TGCGCCAGCAGCCCGTCGCGAGCTATCCAAGAGACCCAGTACTTC. The resulting protein is CASSPSRAIQETQYF.